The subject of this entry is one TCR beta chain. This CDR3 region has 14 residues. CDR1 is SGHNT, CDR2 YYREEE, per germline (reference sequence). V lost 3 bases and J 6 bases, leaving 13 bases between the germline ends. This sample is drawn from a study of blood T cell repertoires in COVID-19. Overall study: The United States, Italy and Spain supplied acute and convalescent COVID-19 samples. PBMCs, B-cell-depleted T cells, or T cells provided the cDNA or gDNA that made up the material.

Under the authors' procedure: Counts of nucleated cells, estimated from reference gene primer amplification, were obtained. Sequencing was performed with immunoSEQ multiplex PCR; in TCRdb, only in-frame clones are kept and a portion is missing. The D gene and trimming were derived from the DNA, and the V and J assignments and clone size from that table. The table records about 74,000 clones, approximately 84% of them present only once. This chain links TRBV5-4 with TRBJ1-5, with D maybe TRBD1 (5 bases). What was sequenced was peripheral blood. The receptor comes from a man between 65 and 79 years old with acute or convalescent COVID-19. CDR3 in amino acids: CASSWGGKSQPQHF. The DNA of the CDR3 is TGTGCCAGCAGCTGGGGGGGGAAAAGTCAGCCCCAGCATTTT.